Listed below are T cell receptor beta chains from one sample, sequenced in a study of T-cell memory formation after mild COVID-19. TCRdb processed the 5' RACE reads anew with MiXCR; each CDR3 protein has one entry. Of 150,000 to 200,000 distinct CDR3 sequences detected, around a third appear once; the ten largest clones hold about 12%. Sequenced input: PBMCs or a T cell subset sorted from them (not recorded which). The source is an adult woman who had mild COVID-19 (a few samples of this study predate the infection). Cell type and time point are not known. Each CDR3 is given with its conserved first and last residue. The D gene is left open where the match is weak. Only some rows state a clone size, as once, few, many or a class for expanded clones.

j_gene: TRBJ1-1
v_gene: TRBV11-3
abundance: NA
len: 15
d_gene: NA
CDR3nt: TGTGCCAGCAGCTTAGGAGGGACGGGGAACACTGAAGCTTTCTTT
CDR3aa: CASSLGGTGNTEAFF

j_gene: TRBJ2-7
v_gene: TRBV18
abundance: once
len: 17
d_gene: TRBD2
CDR3nt: TGTGCCAGCTCACCGATAACTGCCCGGGGACTAGCTAACGAGCAGTACTTC
CDR3aa: CASSPITARGLANEQYF

j_gene: TRBJ2-7
v_gene: TRBV7-9
abundance: NA
len: 11
d_gene: NA
CDR3nt: TGTGCCAGCAGCTTGGAGGGGAGGCAGTACTTC
CDR3aa: CASSLEGRQYF

j_gene: TRBJ2-7
v_gene: TRBV2
abundance: NA
len: 12
d_gene: TRBD1
CDR3nt: TGTGCCAGCAACAGGGGAGTGGGCGAGCAGTACTTC
CDR3aa: CASNRGVGEQYF

j_gene: TRBJ2-1
v_gene: TRBV18
abundance: few
len: 15
d_gene: TRBD2
CDR3nt: TGTGCCAGCTCACCAAATAGCGGGACATACAATGAGCAGTTCTTC
CDR3aa: CASSPNSGTYNEQFF

j_gene: TRBJ2-7
v_gene: TRBV6-5
abundance: NA
len: 17
d_gene: TRBD1
CDR3nt: TGTGCCAGCAGTTACTCATTAGGACAGGGAAGAAACTACGAGCAGTACTTC
CDR3aa: CASSYSLGQGRNYEQYF

j_gene: TRBJ1-3
v_gene: TRBV12-3/TRBV12-4
abundance: NA
len: 14
d_gene: NA
CDR3nt: TGTGCCAGCAGTTTTACAGGGTCTGGAAACACCATATATTTT
CDR3aa: CASSFTGSGNTIYF

j_gene: TRBJ1-5
v_gene: TRBV9
abundance: few
len: 15
d_gene: TRBD1
CDR3nt: TGTGCCAGCAGCGTAGGAGGACAGGGTGGTCAGCCCCAGCATTTT
CDR3aa: CASSVGGQGGQPQHF

j_gene: TRBJ2-3
v_gene: TRBV7-2
abundance: few
len: 16
d_gene: TRBD2
CDR3nt: TGTGCCAGCAGCTTCACTAGCGGGGCGGGGACAGATACGCAGTATTTT
CDR3aa: CASSFTSGAGTDTQYF

j_gene: TRBJ2-1
v_gene: TRBV4-2
abundance: NA
len: 15
d_gene: TRBD1
CDR3nt: TGTGACAGCAGCCAAGCGGACAGGGACTACAATGAGCAGTTCTTC
CDR3aa: CDSSQADRDYNEQFF

j_gene: TRBJ1-1
v_gene: TRBV5-1
abundance: NA
len: 14
d_gene: TRBD1
CDR3nt: TGCGCCAGCAGCCAGGGGGCGGGGGGGACTGAAGCTTTCTTT
CDR3aa: CASSQGAGGTEAFF

j_gene: TRBJ2-3
v_gene: TRBV12-3/TRBV12-4
abundance: few
len: 11
d_gene: NA
CDR3nt: TGTGCCAGCAGTTTTGCGGGGTTGCAGTATTTT
CDR3aa: CASSFAGLQYF

j_gene: TRBJ2-2
v_gene: TRBV6-6
abundance: NA
len: 15
d_gene: NA
CDR3nt: TGTGCCGTCACTCTCGGGGCCCTGAACACCGGGGAGCTGTTTTTT
CDR3aa: CAVTLGALNTGELFF

j_gene: TRBJ2-5
v_gene: TRBV7-3
abundance: NA
len: 14
d_gene: NA
CDR3nt: TGTGCCAGCAGCTTAACGGGGGGCGCGGAGACCCAGTACTTC
CDR3aa: CASSLTGGAETQYF

j_gene: TRBJ2-3
v_gene: TRBV5-1
abundance: few
len: 17
d_gene: TRBD2
CDR3nt: TGCGCCAGCAGCTTGGAAGGGACTAGCGCGGGCACAGATACGCAGTATTTT
CDR3aa: CASSLEGTSAGTDTQYF

j_gene: TRBJ2-5
v_gene: TRBV2
abundance: NA
len: 15
d_gene: TRBD2
CDR3nt: TGTGCCAGCAGTCCCTTGACTAGCGGTTCAGGGACCCAGTACTTC
CDR3aa: CASSPLTSGSGTQYF

j_gene: TRBJ2-6
v_gene: TRBV12-3/TRBV12-4
abundance: few
len: 18
d_gene: TRBD1
CDR3nt: TGTGCCAGCAGTGGCGACTACGGGACAGGGCGTGGGGCCAACGTCCTGACTTTC
CDR3aa: CASSGDYGTGRGANVLTF

j_gene: TRBJ2-5
v_gene: TRBV20-1
abundance: NA
len: 11
d_gene: NA
CDR3nt: TGCAGTGCTAGCGGGGGAAAGACCCAGTACTTC
CDR3aa: CSASGGKTQYF

j_gene: TRBJ2-7
v_gene: TRBV29-1
abundance: few
len: 15
d_gene: TRBD2
CDR3nt: TGCAGCGTTGAAGAGGGAACGGGAGGGCCCTACGAGCAGTACTTC
CDR3aa: CSVEEGTGGPYEQYF

j_gene: TRBJ2-7
v_gene: TRBV28
abundance: few
len: 16
d_gene: TRBD2
CDR3nt: TGTGCCAGCAGTCCGGGGACTAGCGGGAGGGCCTACGAGCAGTACTTC
CDR3aa: CASSPGTSGRAYEQYF

j_gene: TRBJ2-1
v_gene: TRBV5-1
abundance: few
len: 17
d_gene: TRBD2
CDR3nt: TGCGCCAGCAGCTTGGAGGCTAGCGGGAGCTCCTACAATGAGCAGTTCTTC
CDR3aa: CASSLEASGSSYNEQFF

j_gene: TRBJ2-7
v_gene: TRBV9
abundance: few
len: 14
d_gene: NA
CDR3nt: TGTGCCAGCAGCGTAGGCCCAGAAGACTACGAGCAGTACTTC
CDR3aa: CASSVGPEDYEQYF

j_gene: TRBJ2-2
v_gene: TRBV24-1
abundance: many
len: 14
d_gene: NA
CDR3nt: TGTGCCACCAGTGAAACAGGGTCCACCGGGGAGCTGTTTTTT
CDR3aa: CATSETGSTGELFF

j_gene: TRBJ2-5
v_gene: TRBV7-2
abundance: NA
len: 12
d_gene: NA
CDR3nt: TGTGCCAGCGGGGAGGCCCAAGGGACCCAGTACTTC
CDR3aa: CASGEAQGTQYF

j_gene: TRBJ2-3
v_gene: TRBV5-1
abundance: NA
len: 14
d_gene: NA
CDR3nt: TGCGCCAGCAGCTTTAACAGGGATACAGATACGCAGTATTTT
CDR3aa: CASSFNRDTDTQYF

j_gene: TRBJ2-3
v_gene: TRBV24-1
abundance: few
len: 15
d_gene: TRBD1
CDR3nt: TGTGCCACCAGTGATGGGGGACAGGGGAGGCATACGCAGTATTTT
CDR3aa: CATSDGGQGRHTQYF

j_gene: TRBJ1-5
v_gene: TRBV30
abundance: NA
len: 13
d_gene: NA
CDR3nt: TGTGCCTGGAGTGCTAGAAGCAATCAGCCCCAGCATTTT
CDR3aa: CAWSARSNQPQHF

j_gene: TRBJ2-3
v_gene: TRBV25-1
abundance: NA
len: 12
d_gene: NA
CDR3nt: TGTGCCAGCAGCCATCCAAGGGATACGCAGTATTTT
CDR3aa: CASSHPRDTQYF

j_gene: TRBJ2-1
v_gene: TRBV7-9
abundance: few
len: 16
d_gene: TRBD2
CDR3nt: TGTGCCAGCAGCTTAGTTGCTAGCGGAACCTACAATGAGCAGTTCTTC
CDR3aa: CASSLVASGTYNEQFF

j_gene: TRBJ1-5
v_gene: TRBV30
abundance: NA
len: 12
d_gene: NA
CDR3nt: TGTGCCTGGAGTGTATATAATCAGCCCCAGCATTTT
CDR3aa: CAWSVYNQPQHF

j_gene: TRBJ1-2
v_gene: TRBV7-9
abundance: NA
len: 14
d_gene: NA
CDR3nt: TGTGCCAGCAGCTTAGACCCGGGCGGCTATGGCTACACCTTC
CDR3aa: CASSLDPGGYGYTF

j_gene: TRBJ2-7
v_gene: TRBV29-1
abundance: few
len: 16
d_gene: TRBD2
CDR3nt: TGCAGCGTTGTGGGATTAGCGGGGACTAGCTCCTACGAGCAGTACTTC
CDR3aa: CSVVGLAGTSSYEQYF

j_gene: TRBJ2-5
v_gene: TRBV7-9
abundance: few
len: 14
d_gene: NA
CDR3nt: TGTGCCAGCAGCTTAGGCCCCCTGCGGGAGACCCAGTACTTC
CDR3aa: CASSLGPLRETQYF

j_gene: TRBJ2-7
v_gene: TRBV2
abundance: many
len: 12
d_gene: NA
CDR3nt: TGTGCCAGCAGTGAAAGGGACTACGAGCAGTACTTC
CDR3aa: CASSERDYEQYF

j_gene: TRBJ2-6
v_gene: TRBV6-4
abundance: NA
len: 16
d_gene: NA
CDR3nt: TGTGCCAGCAGTGGAACGACTGCTACTGGGGCCAACGTCCTGACTTTC
CDR3aa: CASSGTTATGANVLTF

j_gene: TRBJ2-1
v_gene: TRBV7-2
abundance: NA
len: 15
d_gene: NA
CDR3nt: TGTGCCAGCAGCCCTGGGGGGCTAAATTACAATGAGCAGTTCTTC
CDR3aa: CASSPGGLNYNEQFF

j_gene: TRBJ1-1
v_gene: TRBV27
abundance: NA
len: 13
d_gene: TRBD1
CDR3nt: TGTGCCAGTCGATTAACAGGGGGCACTGAAGCTTTCTTT
CDR3aa: CASRLTGGTEAFF

j_gene: TRBJ2-7
v_gene: TRBV20-1
abundance: few
len: 12
d_gene: NA
CDR3nt: TGCAGTGCTAGAGGGGCTGCCTACGAGCAGTACTTC
CDR3aa: CSARGAAYEQYF

j_gene: TRBJ2-3
v_gene: TRBV29-1
abundance: many
len: 15
d_gene: TRBD2
CDR3nt: TGCAGCGTGAGGGGAGGGGCCGGCTTTACAGATACGCAGTATTTT
CDR3aa: CSVRGGAGFTDTQYF

j_gene: TRBJ2-5
v_gene: TRBV7-2
abundance: few
len: 15
d_gene: TRBD1
CDR3nt: TGTGCCAGCAGCCAAGAGGACAGGGTGTCAGAGACCCAGTACTTC
CDR3aa: CASSQEDRVSETQYF

j_gene: TRBJ2-1
v_gene: TRBV12-3/TRBV12-4
abundance: few
len: 12
d_gene: NA
CDR3nt: TGTGCCAGCAGTTTAATACTCGTCGAGCAGTTCTTC
CDR3aa: CASSLILVEQFF

j_gene: TRBJ2-5
v_gene: TRBV7-9
abundance: few
len: 15
d_gene: TRBD1
CDR3nt: TGTGCCAGCAGCTTAGGGGCAGGGGGCCAAGAGACCCAGTACTTC
CDR3aa: CASSLGAGGQETQYF

j_gene: TRBJ2-3
v_gene: TRBV7-8
abundance: few
len: 15
d_gene: NA
CDR3nt: TGTGCCAGCAGTCAAGGGTCTAGTAAAGGAGATACGCAGTATTTT
CDR3aa: CASSQGSSKGDTQYF

j_gene: TRBJ1-2
v_gene: TRBV12-3/TRBV12-4
abundance: NA
len: 13
d_gene: NA
CDR3nt: TGTGCCAGCAGTTTTTCGGGGAAGGACGGCTACACCTTC
CDR3aa: CASSFSGKDGYTF

j_gene: TRBJ1-5
v_gene: TRBV6-6
abundance: NA
len: 14
d_gene: TRBD1
CDR3nt: TGTGCCAGCACCCTGACAGGGGGCCCCTCGGCCCAGCATTTT
CDR3aa: CASTLTGGPSAQHF